This T cell receptor (beta chain) was sequenced in a study of Ad26.COV2.S vaccination and SARS-CoV-2 variants. Study information: In the COV1001 trial, the donor was in the Ad26.COV2.S arm.

In its sample, this clone was seen a few times. Germline values: CDR1 MNHEY, CDR2 SMNVEV (reference sequence). This CDR3 contains 17 residues. Losses at the gene ends were 4 bases for V and 4 bases for J; bases not matched to a gene: 11. TCRdb's table, derived via immunoSEQ multiplex PCR, lists solely in-frame clones and lacks some. Of about 220,000 clones listed, roughly 90% are singletons. Treatment denoted: some 20 received Ad26.COV2.S at low or high dose, single or two shots; about 5 received placebo; per-sample allocation not given. After the first vaccine or placebo injection, samples were drawn on day 63.

The TCR comes from a person between 18 and 65 years old who received the Ad26.COV2.S COVID-19 vaccine or a placebo. V gene TRBV27 combines with J gene TRBJ1-5; 9 nucleotides align to TRBD1. The sequencing used peripheral blood, collected in a trial of Ad26.COV2.S vaccine versus placebo. The CDR3 DNA is TGTGCCAGCAGTTATCAGGGGAACAGGGGGCGAAATCAGCCCCAGCATTTT. Translating it yields CASSYQGNRGRNQPQHF.